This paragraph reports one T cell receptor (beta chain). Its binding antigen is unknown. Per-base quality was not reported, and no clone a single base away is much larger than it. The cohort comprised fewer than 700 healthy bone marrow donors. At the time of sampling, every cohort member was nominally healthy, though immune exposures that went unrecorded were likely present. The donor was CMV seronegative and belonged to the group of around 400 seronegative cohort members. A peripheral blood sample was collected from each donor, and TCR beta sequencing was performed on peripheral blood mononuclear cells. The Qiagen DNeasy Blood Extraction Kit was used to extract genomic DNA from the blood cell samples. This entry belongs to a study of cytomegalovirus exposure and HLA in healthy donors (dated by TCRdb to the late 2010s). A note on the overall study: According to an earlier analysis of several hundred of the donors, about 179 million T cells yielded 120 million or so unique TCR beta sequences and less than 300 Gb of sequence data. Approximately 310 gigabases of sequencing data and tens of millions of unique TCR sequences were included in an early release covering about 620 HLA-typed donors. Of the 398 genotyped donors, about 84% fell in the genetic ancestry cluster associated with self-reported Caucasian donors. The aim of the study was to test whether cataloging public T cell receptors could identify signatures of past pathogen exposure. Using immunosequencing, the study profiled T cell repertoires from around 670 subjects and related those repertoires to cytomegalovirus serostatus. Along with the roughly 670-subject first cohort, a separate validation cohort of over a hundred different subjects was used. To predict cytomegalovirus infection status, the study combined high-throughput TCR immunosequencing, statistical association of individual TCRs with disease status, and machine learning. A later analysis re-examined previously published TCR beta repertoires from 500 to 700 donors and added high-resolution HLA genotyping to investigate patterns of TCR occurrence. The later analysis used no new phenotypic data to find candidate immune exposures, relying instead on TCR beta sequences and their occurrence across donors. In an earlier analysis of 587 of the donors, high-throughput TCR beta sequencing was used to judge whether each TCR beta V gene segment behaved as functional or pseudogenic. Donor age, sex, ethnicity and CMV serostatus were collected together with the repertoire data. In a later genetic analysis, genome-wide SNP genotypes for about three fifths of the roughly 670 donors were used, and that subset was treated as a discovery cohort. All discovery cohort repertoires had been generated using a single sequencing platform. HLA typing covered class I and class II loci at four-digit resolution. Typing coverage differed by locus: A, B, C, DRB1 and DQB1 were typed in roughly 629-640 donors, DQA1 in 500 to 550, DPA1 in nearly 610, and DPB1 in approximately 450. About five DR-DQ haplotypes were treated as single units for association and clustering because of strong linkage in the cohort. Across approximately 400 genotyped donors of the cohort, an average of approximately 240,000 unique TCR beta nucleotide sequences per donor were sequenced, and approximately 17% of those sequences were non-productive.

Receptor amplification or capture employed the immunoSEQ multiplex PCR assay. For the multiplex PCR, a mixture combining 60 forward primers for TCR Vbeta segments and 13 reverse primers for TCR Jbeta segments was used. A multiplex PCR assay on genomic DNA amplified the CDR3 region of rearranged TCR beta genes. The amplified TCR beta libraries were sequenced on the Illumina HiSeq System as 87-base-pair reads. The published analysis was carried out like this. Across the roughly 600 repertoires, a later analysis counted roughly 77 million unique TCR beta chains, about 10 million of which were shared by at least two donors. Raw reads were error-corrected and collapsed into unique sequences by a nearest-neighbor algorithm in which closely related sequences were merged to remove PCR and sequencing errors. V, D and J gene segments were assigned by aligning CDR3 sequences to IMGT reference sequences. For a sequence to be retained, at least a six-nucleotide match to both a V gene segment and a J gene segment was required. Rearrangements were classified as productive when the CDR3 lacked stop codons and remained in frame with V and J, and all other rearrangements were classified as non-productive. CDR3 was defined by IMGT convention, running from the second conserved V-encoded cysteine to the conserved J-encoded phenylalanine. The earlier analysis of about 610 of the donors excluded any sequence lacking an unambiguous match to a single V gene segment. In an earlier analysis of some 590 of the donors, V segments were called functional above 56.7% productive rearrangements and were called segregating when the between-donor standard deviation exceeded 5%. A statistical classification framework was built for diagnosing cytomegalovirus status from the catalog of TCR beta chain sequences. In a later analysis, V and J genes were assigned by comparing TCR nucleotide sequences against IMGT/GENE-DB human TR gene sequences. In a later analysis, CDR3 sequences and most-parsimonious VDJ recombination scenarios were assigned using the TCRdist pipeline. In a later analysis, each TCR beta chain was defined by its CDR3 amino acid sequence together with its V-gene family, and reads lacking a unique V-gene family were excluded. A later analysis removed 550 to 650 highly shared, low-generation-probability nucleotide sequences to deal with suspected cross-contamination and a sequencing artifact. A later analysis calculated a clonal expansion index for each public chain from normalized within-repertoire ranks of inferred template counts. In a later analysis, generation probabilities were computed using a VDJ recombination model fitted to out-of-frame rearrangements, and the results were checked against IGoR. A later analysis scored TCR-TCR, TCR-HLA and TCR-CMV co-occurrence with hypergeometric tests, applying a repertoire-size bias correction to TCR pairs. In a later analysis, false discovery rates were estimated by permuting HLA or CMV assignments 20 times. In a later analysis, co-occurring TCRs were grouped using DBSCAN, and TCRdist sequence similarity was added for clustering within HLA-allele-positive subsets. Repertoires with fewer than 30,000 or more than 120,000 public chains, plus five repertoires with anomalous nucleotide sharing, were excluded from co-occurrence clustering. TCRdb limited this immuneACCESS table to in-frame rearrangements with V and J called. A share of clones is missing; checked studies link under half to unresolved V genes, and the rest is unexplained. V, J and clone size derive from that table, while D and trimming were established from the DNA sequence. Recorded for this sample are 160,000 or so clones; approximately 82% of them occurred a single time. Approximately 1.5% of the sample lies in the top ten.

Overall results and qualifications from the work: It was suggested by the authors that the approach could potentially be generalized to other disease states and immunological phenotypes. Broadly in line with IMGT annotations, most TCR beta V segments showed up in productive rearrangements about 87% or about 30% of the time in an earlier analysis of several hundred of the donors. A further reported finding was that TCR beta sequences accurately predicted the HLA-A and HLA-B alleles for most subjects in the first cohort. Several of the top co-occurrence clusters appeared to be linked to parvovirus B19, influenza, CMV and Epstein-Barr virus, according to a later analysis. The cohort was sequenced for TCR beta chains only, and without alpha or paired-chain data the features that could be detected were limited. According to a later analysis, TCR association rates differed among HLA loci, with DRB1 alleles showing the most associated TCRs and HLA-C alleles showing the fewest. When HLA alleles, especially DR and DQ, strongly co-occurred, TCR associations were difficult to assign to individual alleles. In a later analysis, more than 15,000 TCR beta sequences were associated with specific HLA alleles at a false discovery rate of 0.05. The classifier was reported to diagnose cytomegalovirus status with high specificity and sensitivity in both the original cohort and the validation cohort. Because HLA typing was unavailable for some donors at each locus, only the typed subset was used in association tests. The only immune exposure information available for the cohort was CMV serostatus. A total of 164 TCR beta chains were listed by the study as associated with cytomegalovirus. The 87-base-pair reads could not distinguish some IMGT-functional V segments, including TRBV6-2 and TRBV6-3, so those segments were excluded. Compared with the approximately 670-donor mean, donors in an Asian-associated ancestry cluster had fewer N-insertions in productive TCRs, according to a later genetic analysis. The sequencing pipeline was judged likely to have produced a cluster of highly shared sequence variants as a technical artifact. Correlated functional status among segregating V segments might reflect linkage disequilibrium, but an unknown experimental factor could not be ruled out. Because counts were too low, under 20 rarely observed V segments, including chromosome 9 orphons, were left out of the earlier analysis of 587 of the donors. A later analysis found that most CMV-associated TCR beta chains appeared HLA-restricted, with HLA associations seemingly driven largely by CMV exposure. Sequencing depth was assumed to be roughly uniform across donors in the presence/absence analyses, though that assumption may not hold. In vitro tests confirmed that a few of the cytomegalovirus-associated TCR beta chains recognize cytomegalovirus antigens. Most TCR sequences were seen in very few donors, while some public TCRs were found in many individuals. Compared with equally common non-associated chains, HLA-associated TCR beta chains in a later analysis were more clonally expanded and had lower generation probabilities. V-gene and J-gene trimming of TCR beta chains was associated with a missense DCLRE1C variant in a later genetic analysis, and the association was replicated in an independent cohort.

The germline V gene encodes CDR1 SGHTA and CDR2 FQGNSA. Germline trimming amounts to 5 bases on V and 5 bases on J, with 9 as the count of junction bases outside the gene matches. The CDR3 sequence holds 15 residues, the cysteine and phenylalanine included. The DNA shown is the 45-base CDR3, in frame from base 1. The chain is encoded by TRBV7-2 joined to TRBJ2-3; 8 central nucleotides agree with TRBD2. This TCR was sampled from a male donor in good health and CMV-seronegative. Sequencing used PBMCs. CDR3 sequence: CASSRGAGAKDTQYF. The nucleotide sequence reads TGTGCCAGCAGCCGAGGAGCGGGGGCAAAAGATACGCAGTATTTT.